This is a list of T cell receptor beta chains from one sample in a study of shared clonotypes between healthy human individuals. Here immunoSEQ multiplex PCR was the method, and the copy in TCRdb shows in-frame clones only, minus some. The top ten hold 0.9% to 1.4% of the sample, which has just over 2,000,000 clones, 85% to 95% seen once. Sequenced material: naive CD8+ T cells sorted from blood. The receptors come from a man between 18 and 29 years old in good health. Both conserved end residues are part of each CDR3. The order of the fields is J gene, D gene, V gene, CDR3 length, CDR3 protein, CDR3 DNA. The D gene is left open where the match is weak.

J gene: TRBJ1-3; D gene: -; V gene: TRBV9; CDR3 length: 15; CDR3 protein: CASSVADTAAYTIYF; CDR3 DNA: TGTGCCAGCAGCGTAGCGGACACCGCCGCCTACACCATATATTTT
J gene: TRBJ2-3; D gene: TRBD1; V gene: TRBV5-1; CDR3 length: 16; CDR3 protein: CASSGFSGQGTDTQYF; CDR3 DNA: TGCGCCAGCAGCGGTTTTTCGGGACAGGGAACAGATACGCAGTATTTT
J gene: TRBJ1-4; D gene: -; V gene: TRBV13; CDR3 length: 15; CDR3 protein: CASSLETEDNEKLFF; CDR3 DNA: TGTGCCAGCAGCTTAGAGACGGAGGATAATGAAAAACTGTTTTTT
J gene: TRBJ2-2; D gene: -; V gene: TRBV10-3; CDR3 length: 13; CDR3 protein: CAITPQNTGELFF; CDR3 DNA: TGTGCCATCACTCCACAGAACACCGGGGAGCTGTTTTTT
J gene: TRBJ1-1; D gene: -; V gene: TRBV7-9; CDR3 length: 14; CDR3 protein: CASRNPWGNTEAFF; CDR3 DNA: TGTGCCAGCAGGAACCCATGGGGAAACACTGAAGCTTTCTTT
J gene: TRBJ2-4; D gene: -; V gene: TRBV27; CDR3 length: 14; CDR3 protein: CASSPIGAESIQYF; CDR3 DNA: TGTGCCAGCAGTCCCATCGGCGCGGAGTCCATTCAGTACTTC
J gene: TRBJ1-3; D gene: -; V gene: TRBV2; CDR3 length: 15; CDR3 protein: CASSGGHSSGNTIYF; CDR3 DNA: TGTGCCAGCAGCGGTGGACACTCCTCTGGAAACACCATATATTTT
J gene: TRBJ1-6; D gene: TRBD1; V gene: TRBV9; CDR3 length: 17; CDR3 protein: CASSVGSGTGYDSPLHF; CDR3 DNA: TGTGCCAGCAGCGTGGGTAGCGGGACAGGGTACGATTCACCCCTCCACTTT
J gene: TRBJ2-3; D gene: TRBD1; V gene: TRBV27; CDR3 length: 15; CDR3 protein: CASSSSGTVTDTQYF; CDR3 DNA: TGTGCCAGCAGTTCCTCCGGGACAGTCACAGATACGCAGTATTTT
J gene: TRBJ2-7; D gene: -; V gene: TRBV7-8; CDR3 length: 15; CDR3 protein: CASSQLLASSYEQYF; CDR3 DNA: TGTGCCAGCAGCCAATTACTAGCTAGCTCCTACGAGCAGTACTTC
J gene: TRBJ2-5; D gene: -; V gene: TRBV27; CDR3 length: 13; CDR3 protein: CASSFHFQETQYF; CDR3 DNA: TGTGCCAGCAGTTTTCACTTCCAGGAGACCCAGTACTTC
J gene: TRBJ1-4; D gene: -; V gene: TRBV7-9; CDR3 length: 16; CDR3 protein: CASSLALGPVDEKLFF; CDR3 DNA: TGTGCCAGCAGCTTAGCGCTAGGCCCGGTGGATGAAAAACTGTTTTTT
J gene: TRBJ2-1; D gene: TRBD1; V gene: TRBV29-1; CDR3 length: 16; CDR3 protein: CSVEDWLPTGYLEQFF; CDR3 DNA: TGCAGCGTTGAAGACTGGCTCCCGACAGGGTATCTTGAGCAGTTCTTC
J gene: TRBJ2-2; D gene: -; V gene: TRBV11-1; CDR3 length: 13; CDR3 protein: CASSLRNTGELFF; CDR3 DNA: TGTGCCAGCAGCTTAAGGAACACCGGGGAGCTGTTTTTT
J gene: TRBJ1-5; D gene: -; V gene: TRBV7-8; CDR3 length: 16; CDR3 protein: CASSLEGGMISQPQHF; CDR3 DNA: TGTGCCAGCAGCTTAGAGGGGGGGATGATTAGCCAGCCCCAGCATTTT
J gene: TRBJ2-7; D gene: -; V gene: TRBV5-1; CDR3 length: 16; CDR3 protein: CASSLPPGLAPYEQYF; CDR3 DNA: TGCGCCAGCAGCTTGCCCCCAGGACTTGCACCCTACGAGCAGTACTTC
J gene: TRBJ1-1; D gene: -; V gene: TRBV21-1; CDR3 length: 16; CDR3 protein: CASSDPLERGHTEAFF; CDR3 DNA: TGTGCCAGCAGCGACCCTCTAGAGAGGGGACACACTGAAGCTTTCTTT
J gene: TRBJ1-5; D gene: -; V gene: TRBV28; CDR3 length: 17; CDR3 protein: CASSSLSGHVGFLAQHF; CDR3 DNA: TGTGCCAGCAGTTCCCTCTCAGGGCACGTTGGGTTTTTAGCCCAGCATTTT
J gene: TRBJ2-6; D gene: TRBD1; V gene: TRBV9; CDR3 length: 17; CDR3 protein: CASSGGQVGSGANVLTF; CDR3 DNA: TGTGCCAGCAGCGGGGGACAGGTGGGCTCTGGGGCCAACGTCCTGACTTTC
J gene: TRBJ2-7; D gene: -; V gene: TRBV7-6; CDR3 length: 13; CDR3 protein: CASSLGISYEQYF; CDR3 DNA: TGTGCCAGCAGCCTAGGGATCTCCTACGAGCAGTACTTC
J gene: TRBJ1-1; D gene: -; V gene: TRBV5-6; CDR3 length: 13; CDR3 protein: CASSDEANTEAFF; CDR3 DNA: TGTGCCAGCAGCGACGAGGCGAACACTGAAGCTTTCTTT
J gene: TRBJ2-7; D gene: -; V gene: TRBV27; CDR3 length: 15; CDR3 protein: CASSLGAGTSYEQYF; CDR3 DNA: TGTGCCAGCAGTTTGGGGGCGGGAACCTCCTACGAGCAGTACTTC
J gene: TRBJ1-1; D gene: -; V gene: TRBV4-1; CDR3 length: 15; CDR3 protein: CASSQSGTTNTEAFF; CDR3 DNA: TGCGCCAGCAGCCAATCCGGGACAACGAACACTGAAGCTTTCTTT
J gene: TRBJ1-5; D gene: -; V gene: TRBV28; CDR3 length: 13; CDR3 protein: CASSLFQNQPQHF; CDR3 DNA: TGTGCCAGCAGTTTATTTCAGAATCAGCCCCAGCATTTT
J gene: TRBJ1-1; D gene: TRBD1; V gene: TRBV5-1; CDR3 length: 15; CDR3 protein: CASSADRGMTPEAFF; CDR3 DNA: TGCGCCAGCAGCGCCGACAGGGGAATGACCCCTGAAGCTTTCTTT
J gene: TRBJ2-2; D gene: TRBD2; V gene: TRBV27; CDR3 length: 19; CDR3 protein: CASSPGVAGGPGLTGELFF; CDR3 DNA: TGTGCCAGCAGTCCCGGGGTAGCGGGAGGCCCGGGCCTTACCGGGGAGCTGTTTTTT
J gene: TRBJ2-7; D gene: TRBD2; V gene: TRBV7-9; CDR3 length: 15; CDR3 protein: CASSSALGREAEQYF; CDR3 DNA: TGTGCCAGCAGCTCGGCACTAGGACGGGAGGCCGAGCAGTACTTC
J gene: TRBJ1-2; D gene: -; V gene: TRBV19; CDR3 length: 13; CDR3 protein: CASSIRPDYGYTF; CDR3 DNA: TGTGCCAGTAGTATACGCCCAGACTATGGCTACACCTTC
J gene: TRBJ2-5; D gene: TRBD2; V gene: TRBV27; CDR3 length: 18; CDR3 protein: CASSTRLAGADIQETQYF; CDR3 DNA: TGTGCCAGCAGTACTAGACTAGCGGGGGCTGATATCCAAGAGACCCAGTACTTC
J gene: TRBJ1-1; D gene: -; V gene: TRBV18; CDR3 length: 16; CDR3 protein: CASSPPRGASITEAFF; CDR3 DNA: TGTGCCAGCTCACCACCGCGGGGCGCTTCGATCACTGAAGCTTTCTTT
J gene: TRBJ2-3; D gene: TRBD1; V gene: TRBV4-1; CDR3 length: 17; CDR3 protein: CASSQEDGTGFTDTQYF; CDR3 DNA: TGCGCCAGCAGCCAAGAGGATGGGACAGGGTTCACAGATACGCAGTATTTT
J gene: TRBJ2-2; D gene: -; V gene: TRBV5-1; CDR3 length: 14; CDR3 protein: CASSLLGGFGELFF; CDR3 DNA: TGCGCCAGCAGCTTGTTGGGGGGATTCGGGGAGCTGTTTTTT
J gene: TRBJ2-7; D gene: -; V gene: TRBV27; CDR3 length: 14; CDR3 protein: CASSATRTIGEQYF; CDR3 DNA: TGTGCCAGCAGTGCGACTAGGACCATTGGCGAGCAGTACTTC
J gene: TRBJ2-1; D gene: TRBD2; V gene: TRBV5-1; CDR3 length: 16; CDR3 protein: CASSLSLAGGHNEQFF; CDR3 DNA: TGCGCCAGCAGCTTGAGCCTAGCGGGGGGCCACAATGAGCAGTTCTTC
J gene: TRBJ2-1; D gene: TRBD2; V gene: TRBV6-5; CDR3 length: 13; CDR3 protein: CASSYGAGGEQFF; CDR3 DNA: TGTGCCAGCAGTTACGGAGCGGGAGGGGAGCAGTTCTTC
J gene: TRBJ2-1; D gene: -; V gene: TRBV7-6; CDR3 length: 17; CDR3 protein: CASSLAPGTSSYNEQFF; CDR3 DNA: TGTGCCAGCAGCTTAGCCCCCGGGACGAGCTCCTACAATGAGCAGTTCTTC